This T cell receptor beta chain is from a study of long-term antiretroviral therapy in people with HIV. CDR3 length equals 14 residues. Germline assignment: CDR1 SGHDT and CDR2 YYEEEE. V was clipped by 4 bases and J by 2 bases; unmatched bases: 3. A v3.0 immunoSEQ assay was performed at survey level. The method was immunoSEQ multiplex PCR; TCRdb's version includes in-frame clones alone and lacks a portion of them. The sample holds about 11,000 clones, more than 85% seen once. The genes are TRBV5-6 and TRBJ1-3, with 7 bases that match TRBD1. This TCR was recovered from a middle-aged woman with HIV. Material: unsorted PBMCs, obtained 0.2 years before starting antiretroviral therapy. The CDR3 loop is CASSGTGAGNTIYF. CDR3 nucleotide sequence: TGTGCCAGCAGCGGAACAGGGGCTGGAAACACCATATATTTT.